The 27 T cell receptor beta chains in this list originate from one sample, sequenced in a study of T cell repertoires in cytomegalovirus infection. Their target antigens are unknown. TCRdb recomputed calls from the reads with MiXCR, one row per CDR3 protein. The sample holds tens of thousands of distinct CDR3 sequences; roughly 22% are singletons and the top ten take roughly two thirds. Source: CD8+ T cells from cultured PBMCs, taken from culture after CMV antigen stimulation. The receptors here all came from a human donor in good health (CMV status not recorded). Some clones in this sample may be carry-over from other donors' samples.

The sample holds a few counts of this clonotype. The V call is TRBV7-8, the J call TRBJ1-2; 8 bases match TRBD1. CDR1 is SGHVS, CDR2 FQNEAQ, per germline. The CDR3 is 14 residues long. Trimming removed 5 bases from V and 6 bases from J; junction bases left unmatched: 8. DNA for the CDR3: TGTGCCAGCAGCCCGAATCAGGGGGCAGATGGCTACACCTTC. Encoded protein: CASSPNQGADGYTF.

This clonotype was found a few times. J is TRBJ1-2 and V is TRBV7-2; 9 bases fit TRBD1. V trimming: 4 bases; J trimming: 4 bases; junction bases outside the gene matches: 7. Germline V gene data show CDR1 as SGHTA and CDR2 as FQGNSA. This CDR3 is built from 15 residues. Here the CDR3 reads CASSSSGTGTYGYTF. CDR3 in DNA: TGTGCCAGCAGCTCATCCGGGACAGGGACCTATGGCTACACCTTC.

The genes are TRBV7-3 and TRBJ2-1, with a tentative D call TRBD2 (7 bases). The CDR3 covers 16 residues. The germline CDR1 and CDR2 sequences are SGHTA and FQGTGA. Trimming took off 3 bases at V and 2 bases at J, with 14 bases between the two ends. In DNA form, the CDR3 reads TGTGCCAGCAGCTTGTCCGCGGGGGCAGCCTACAATGAGCAGTTCTTC. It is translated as CASSLSAGAAYNEQFF.

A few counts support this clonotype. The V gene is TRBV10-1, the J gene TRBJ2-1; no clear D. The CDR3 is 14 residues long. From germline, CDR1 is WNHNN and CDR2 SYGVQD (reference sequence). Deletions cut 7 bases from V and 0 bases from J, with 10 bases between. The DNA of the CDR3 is TGCGCCAGCACCCCGCAGAGCTCCTACAATGAGCAGTTCTTC. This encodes CASTPQSSYNEQFF.

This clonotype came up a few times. This chain's CDR3 is CASSLEGFLSYNEQFF. CDR3 sequence (DNA): TGTGCCAGCAGCTTAGAGGGCTTTCTCTCCTACAATGAGCAGTTCTTC. The chain employs TRBV11-2 and TRBJ2-1, with D uncertain. Germline-derived CDR1 and CDR2 are SGHAT and FQNNGV. The V end was cut by 0 bases, the J end by 0 bases, with 9 bases between. The CDR3 contains 16 residues.

CDR3 nucleotide sequence: TGTGCCAGCAGCTCCCTGGATAGCGGGGTCTACGAGCAGTACTTC. Its protein is CASSSLDSGVYEQYF. The chain couples TRBV7-9 to TRBJ2-7; 8 bases line up with TRBD2. Trimming removed 4 bases from V and 3 bases from J; junction bases left unmatched: 8. Germline V gene lookup returns CDR1 SEHNR and CDR2 FQNEAQ (reference sequence). The CDR3 runs to 15 residues.

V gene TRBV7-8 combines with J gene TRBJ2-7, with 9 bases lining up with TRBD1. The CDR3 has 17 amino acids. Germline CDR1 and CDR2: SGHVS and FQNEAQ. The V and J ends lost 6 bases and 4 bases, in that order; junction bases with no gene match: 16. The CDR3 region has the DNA TGTGCCAGCAGAAATACAGGGGGCAGGGGTCTCCTGTACGAGCAGTACTTC. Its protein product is CASRNTGGRGLLYEQYF.

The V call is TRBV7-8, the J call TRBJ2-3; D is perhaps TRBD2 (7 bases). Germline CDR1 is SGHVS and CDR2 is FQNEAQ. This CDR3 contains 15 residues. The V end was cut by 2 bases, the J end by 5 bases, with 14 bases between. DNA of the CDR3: TGTGCCAGCAGCTTATTGGGGGGGCAAGGAGATACGCAGTATTTT. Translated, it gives CASSLLGGQGDTQYF.

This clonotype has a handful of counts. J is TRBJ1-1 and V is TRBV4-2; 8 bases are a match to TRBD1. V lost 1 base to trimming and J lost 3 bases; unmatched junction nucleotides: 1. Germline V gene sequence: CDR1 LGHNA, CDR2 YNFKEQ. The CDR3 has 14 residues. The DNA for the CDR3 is TGTGCCAGCAGCCAAGGACAGGGGTACACTGAAGCTTTCTTT. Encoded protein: CASSQGQGYTEAFF.

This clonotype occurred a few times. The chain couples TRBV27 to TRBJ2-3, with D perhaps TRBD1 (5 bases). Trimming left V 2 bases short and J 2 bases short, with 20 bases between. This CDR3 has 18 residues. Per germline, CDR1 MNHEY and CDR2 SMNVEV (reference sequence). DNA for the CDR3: TGTGCCAGCAGTTTACAAACCTCTTACAGGCTTTCCACAGATACGCAGTATTTT. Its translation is CASSLQTSYRLSTDTQYF.

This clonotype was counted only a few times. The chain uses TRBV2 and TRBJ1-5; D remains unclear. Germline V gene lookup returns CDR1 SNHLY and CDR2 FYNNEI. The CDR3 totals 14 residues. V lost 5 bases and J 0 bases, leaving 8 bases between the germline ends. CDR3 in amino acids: CASSQTYSNQPQHF. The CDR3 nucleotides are TGTGCCAGCAGTCAAACCTATAGCAATCAGCCCCAGCATTTT.

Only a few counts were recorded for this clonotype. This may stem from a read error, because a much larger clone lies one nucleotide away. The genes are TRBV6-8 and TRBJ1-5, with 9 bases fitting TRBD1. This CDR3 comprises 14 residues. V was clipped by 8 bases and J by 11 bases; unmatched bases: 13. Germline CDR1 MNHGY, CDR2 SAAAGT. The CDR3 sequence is CASLEGQGLPAQHF. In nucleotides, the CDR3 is TGTGCCAGCCTAGAGGGACAGGGCCTTCCGGCCCAGCATTTT.

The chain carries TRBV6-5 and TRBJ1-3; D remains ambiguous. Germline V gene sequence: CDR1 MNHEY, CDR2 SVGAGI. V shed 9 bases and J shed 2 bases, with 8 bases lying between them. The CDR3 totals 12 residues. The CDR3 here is CASGTAGNTIYF. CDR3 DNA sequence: TGTGCCAGTGGCACAGCTGGAAACACCATATATTTT.

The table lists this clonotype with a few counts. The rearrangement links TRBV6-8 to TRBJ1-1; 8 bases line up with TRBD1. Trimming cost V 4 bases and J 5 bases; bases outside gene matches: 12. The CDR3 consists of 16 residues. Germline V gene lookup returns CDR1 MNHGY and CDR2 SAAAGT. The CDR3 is CASSFDRDRPRTEAFF. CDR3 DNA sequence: TGTGCCAGCAGTTTCGACCGGGACAGGCCTCGAACTGAAGCTTTCTTT.

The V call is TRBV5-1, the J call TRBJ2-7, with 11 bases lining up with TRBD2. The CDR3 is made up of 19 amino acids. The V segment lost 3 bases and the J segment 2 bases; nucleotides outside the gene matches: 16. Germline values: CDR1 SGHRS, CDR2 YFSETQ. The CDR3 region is CASSSPDLLAGGYTYEQYF. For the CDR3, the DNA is TGCGCCAGCAGCTCGCCGGACCTCCTAGCGGGGGGATATACCTACGAGCAGTACTTC.

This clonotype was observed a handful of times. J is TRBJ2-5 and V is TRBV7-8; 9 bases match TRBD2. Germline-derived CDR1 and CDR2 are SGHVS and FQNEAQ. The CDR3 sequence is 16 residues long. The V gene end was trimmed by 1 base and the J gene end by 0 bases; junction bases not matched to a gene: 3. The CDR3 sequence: CASSLELAGYQETQYF. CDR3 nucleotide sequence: TGTGCCAGCAGCTTAGAGCTAGCGGGGTACCAAGAGACCCAGTACTTC.

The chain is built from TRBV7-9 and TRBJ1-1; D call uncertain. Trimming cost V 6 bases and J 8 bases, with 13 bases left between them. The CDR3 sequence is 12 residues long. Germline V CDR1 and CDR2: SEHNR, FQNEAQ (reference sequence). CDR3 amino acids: CASSLGQREAFF. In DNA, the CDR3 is TGTGCCAGCAGTCTGGGTCAGAGAGAAGCTTTCTTT.

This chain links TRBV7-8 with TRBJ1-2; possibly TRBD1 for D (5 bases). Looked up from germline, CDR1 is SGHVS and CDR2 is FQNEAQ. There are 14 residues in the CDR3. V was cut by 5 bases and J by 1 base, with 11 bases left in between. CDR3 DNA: TGTGCCAGCAGCGCACTGACAGATAACTATGGCTACACCTTC. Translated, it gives CASSALTDNYGYTF.

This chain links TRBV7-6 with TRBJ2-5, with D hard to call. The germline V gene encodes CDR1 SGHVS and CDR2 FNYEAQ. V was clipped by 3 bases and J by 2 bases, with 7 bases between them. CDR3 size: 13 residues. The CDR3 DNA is TGTGCCAGCAGCTTCCTCAGTCAAGAGACCCAGTACTTC. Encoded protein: CASSFLSQETQYF.

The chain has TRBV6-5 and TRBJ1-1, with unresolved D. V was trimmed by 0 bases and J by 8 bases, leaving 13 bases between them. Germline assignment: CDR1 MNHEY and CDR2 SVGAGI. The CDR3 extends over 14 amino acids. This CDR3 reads CASSYSSGGAEAFF. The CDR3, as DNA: TGTGCCAGCAGTTACTCGAGCGGCGGTGCCGAAGCTTTCTTT.

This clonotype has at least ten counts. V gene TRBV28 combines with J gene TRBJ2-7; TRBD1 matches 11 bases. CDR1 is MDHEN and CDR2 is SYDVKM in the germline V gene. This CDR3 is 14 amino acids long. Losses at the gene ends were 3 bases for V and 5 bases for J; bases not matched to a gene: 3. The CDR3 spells CASSLDRGPNEQYF. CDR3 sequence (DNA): TGTGCCAGCAGTTTGGACAGGGGGCCCAACGAGCAGTACTTC.

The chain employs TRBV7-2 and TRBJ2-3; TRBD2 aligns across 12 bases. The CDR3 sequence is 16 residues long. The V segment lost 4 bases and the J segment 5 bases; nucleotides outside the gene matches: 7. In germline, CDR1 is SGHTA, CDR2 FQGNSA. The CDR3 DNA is TGTGCCAGCAGCTCAGCTAGCGGGGGGGCCGAAGATACGCAGTATTTT. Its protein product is CASSSASGGAEDTQYF.

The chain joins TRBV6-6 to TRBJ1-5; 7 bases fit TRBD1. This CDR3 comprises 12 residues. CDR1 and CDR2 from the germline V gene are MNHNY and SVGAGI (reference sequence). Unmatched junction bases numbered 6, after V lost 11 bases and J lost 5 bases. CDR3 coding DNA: TGTGCCTGCTCGGGGACAGATCAGCCCCAGCATTTT. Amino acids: CACSGTDQPQHF.

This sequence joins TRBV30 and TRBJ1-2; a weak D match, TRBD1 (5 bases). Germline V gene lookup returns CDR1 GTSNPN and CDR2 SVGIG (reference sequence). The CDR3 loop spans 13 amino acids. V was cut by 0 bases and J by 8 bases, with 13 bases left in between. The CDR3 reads CAWSVRGPVGYTF. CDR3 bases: TGTGCCTGGAGTGTGAGGGGCCCCGTGGGCTACACCTTC.

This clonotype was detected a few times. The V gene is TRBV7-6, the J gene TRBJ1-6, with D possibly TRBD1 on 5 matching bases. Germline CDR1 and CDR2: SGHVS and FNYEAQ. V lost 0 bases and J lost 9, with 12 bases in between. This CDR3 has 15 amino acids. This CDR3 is CASSLAGGYGSPLHF. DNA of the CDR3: TGTGCCAGCAGCTTAGCGGGGGGTTATGGTTCACCCCTCCACTTT.

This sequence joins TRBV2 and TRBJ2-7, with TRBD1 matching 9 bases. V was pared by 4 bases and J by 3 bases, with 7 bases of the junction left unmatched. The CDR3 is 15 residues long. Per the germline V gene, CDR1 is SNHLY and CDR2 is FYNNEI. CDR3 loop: CASSASGTGFYEQYF. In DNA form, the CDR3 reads TGTGCCAGCAGTGCCTCCGGGACAGGGTTCTACGAGCAGTACTTC.

The CDR3, as DNA: TGTGCCAGCAGCTGGGACAGGGGGCCTGGAAACACCATATATTTT. Amino acid sequence: CASSWDRGPGNTIYF. The genes are TRBV27 and TRBJ1-3; TRBD1 matches at 12 bases. The CDR3 spans 15 residues. Germline CDR1 and CDR2: MNHEY and SMNVEV (reference sequence). Trimming at V came to 6 bases and at J to 2 bases, leaving 2 bases not matched to a gene.